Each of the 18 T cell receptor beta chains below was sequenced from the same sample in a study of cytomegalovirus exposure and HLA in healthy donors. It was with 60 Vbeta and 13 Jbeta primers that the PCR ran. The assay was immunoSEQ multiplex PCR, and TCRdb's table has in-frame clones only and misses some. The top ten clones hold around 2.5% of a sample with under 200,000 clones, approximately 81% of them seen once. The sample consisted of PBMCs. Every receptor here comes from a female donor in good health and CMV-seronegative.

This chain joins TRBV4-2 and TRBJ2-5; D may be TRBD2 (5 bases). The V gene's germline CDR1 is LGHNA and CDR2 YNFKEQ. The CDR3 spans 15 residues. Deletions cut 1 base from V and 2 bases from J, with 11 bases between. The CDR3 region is CASSQGLRGQETQYF. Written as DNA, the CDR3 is TGTGCCAGCAGCCAAGGCTTGCGCGGGCAAGAGACCCAGTACTTC.

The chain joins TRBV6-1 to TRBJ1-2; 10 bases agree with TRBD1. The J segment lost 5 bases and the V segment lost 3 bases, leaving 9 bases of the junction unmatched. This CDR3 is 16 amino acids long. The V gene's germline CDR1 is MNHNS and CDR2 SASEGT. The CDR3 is CASSDPSGTGAYGYTF. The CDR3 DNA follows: TGTGCCAGCAGTGACCCCTCCGGGACAGGGGCATATGGCTACACCTTC.

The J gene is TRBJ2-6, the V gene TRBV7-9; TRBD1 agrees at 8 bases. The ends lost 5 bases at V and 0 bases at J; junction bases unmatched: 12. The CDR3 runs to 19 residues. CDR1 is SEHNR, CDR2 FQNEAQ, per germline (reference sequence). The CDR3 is CASSALQGERGSGANVLTF. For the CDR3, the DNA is TGTGCCAGCAGCGCCTTACAGGGGGAGAGGGGCTCTGGGGCCAACGTCCTGACTTTC.

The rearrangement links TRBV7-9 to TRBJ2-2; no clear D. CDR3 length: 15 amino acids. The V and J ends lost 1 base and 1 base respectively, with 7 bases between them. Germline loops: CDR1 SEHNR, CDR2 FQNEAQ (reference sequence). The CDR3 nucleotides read TGTGCCAGCAGCTTAGATGGCAGGAACACCGGGGAGCTGTTTTTT. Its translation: CASSLDGRNTGELFF.

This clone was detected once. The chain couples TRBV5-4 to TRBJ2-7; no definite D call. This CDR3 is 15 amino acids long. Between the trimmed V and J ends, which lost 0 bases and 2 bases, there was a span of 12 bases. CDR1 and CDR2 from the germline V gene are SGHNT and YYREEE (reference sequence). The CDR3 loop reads CASSLGSDAAYEQYF. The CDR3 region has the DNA TGTGCCAGCAGCTTGGGAAGCGACGCTGCCTACGAGCAGTACTTC.

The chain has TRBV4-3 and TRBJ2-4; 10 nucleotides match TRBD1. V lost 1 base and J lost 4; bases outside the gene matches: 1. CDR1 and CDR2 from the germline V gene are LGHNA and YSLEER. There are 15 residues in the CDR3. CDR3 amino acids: CASSQGTGGKNIQYF. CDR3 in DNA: TGCGCCAGCAGCCAAGGGACAGGGGGAAAAAACATTCAGTACTTC.

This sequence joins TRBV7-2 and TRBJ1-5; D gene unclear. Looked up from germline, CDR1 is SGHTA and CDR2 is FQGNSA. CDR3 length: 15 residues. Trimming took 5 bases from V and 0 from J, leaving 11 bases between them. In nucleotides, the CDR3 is TGTGCCAGCAGCCCTAACCCCTATAGCAATCAGCCCCAGCATTTT. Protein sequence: CASSPNPYSNQPQHF.

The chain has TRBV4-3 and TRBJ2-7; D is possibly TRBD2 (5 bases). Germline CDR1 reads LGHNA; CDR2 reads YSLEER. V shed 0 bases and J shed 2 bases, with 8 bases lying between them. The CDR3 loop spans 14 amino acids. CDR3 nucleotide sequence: TGCGCCAGCAGCCAAGATCTGAGGGCCTACGAGCAGTACTTC. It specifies CASSQDLRAYEQYF.

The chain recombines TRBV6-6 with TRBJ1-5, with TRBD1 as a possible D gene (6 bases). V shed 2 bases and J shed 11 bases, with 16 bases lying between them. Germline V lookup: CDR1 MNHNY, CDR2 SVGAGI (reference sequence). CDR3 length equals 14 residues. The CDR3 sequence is CASSYAFGGATQHF. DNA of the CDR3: TGTGCCAGCAGTTACGCGTTTGGGGGGGCAACCCAGCATTTT.

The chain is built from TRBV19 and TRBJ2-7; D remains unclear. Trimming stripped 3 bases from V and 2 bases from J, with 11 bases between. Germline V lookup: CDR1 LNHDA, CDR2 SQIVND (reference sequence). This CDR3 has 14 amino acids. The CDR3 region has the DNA TGTGCCAGTAGTATGCAGTCCACCCCCTACGAGCAGTACTTC. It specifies CASSMQSTPYEQYF.

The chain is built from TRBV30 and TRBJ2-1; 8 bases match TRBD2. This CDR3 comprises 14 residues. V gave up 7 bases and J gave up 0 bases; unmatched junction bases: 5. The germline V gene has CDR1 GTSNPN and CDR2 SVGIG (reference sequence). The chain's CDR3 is CASGRVNSYNEQFF. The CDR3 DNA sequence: TGTGCCTCCGGGAGGGTCAACTCCTACAATGAGCAGTTCTTC.

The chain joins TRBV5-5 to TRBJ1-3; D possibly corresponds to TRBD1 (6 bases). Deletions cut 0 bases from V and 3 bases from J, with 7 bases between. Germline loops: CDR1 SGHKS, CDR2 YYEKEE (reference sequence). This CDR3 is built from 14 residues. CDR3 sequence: CASSLARGGNTIYF. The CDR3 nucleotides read TGTGCCAGCAGCTTGGCCAGGGGTGGAAACACCATATATTTT.

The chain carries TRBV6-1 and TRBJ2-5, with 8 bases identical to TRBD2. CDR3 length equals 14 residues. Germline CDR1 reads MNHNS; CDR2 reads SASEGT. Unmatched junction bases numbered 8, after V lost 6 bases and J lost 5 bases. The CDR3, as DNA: TGTGCCAGCAGCGGAGCGGGGGCGGGGGAGACCCAGTACTTC. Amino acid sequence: CASSGAGAGETQYF.

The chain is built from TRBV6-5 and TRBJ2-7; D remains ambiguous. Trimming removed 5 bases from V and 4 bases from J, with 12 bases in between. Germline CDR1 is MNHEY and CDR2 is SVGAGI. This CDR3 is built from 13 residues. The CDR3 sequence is CASSRVIGYEQYF. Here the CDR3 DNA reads TGTGCCAGCAGTCGGGTTATCGGGTACGAGCAGTACTTC.

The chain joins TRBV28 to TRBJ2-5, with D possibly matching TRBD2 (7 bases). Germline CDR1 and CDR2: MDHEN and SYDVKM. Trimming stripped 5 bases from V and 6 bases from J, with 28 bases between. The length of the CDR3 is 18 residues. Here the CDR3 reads CASSPPLGGRGGSKTQYF. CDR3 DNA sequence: TGTGCCAGCAGTCCCCCCCTGGGCGGGAGAGGGGGTAGTAAGACCCAGTACTTC.

The CDR3 loop reads CASTQGGAGGNEQFF. The CDR3, as DNA: TGTGCCAGCACCCAGGGGGGGGCGGGAGGAAATGAGCAGTTCTTC. The chain joins TRBV5-4 to TRBJ2-1; TRBD2 is a possible D gene (8 bases). V dropped 6 bases and J dropped 7 bases, with 20 bases sitting between them. CDR1 is SGHNT, CDR2 YYREEE, per germline (reference sequence). The CDR3 contains 15 residues.

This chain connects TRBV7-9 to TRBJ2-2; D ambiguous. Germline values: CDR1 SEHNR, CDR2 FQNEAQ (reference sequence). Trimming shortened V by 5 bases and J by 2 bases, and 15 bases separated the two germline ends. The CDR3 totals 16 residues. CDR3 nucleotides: TGTGCCAGCAGCCCACCCCGCGGATCCAACACCGGGGAGCTGTTTTTT. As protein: CASSPPRGSNTGELFF. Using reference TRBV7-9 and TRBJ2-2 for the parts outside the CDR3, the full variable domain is DTGVSQNPRHKITKRGQNVTFRCDPISEHNRLYWYRQTLGQGPEFLTYFQNEAQLEKSRLLSDRFSAERPKGSFSTLEIQRTEQGDSAMYLCASSPPRGSNTGELFFGEGSRLTVL.

CDR3 amino acids: CATSRGTSGGYEQYF. The CDR3 region has the DNA TGTGCCACCAGCAGAGGGACTAGCGGGGGATACGAGCAGTACTTC. The rearrangement links TRBV15 to TRBJ2-7; 13 bases agree with TRBD2. This CDR3 has 15 amino acids. CDR1 is LNHNV, CDR2 YYDKDF, per germline (reference sequence). Losses at the gene ends were 1 base for V and 4 bases for J; bases not matched to a gene: 1.